The rows below give T cell receptor beta chains drawn from one sample of a study of T cells in Graves' hyperthyroidism and ophthalmopathy. TCRdb processed the multiplex PCR reads anew with MiXCR; each CDR3 protein has one entry. The sample lists over 700,000 distinct CDR3 sequences, over 35% occurring once. Sequenced: blood. The receptors come from a young man with Graves' hyperthyroidism. CDR3s include the opening cysteine and the closing phenylalanine or tryptophan. D genes are given only for firm matches. Clone sizes are given selectively: once, few, many, or a class where the clone is expanded.

.	TRBV19	TRBJ2-7	.	TGTGCCAGTAGTCGAACGGACCGACCCGAGCAGTACTTC	CASSRTDRPEQYF
few	TRBV4-3	TRBJ1-1	TRBD1	TGCGCCAGCAGCCACAGGGGGTACACTGAAGCTTTCTTT	CASSHRGYTEAFF
many	TRBV20-1	TRBJ1-1	.	TGCAGTGCCAAGACAGGGAACACTGAAGCTTTCTTT	CSAKTGNTEAFF
.	TRBV2	TRBJ2-5	TRBD1	TGTGCCAGCGTTCCGGGACAGGGACATGAGACCCAGTACTTC	CASVPGQGHETQYF
.	TRBV24-1	TRBJ2-7	.	TGTGCCACCAGTGATTTTCTAGGGGCCTCCTACGAGCAGTACTTC	CATSDFLGASYEQYF
.	TRBV7-3	TRBJ2-5	.	TGTGCCAGCAGCCTCCTCGGGGTGGGGCGGGAGACCCAGTACTTC	CASSLLGVGRETQYF
many	TRBV24-1	TRBJ2-5	.	TGTGCCACCAGTGATCGGACAAAGCAAGAGACCCAGTACTTC	CATSDRTKQETQYF
few	TRBV7-3	TRBJ1-2	TRBD1	TGTGCCAGCAGCTTAGGCGGGACAGGGAAAAGGGACGGAGGCTACACCTTC	CASSLGGTGKRDGGYTF
many	TRBV2	TRBJ1-1	.	TGTGCCAGCACCGGGCTGGGGGTCGGCACTGAAGCTTTCTTT	CASTGLGVGTEAFF
many	TRBV19	TRBJ1-1	.	TGTGCCAGTAGTATCATAAGCGGCACTGAAGCTTTCTTT	CASSIISGTEAFF
few	TRBV15	TRBJ2-5	.	TGTGCCACCAGCAGAGATCTTAGTAGAGGGGGGCGGGGACAGACCCAGTACTTC	CATSRDLSRGGRGQTQYF
.	TRBV19	TRBJ1-1	TRBD1	TGTGCCACCCGGACAGGGGTGACTGAAGCTTTCTTT	CATRTGVTEAFF
.	TRBV6-5	TRBJ2-5	.	TGTGCCAGCAGCCAATCTTCGGGGGTGAGGGAGACCCAGTACTTC	CASSQSSGVRETQYF
many	TRBV20-1	TRBJ2-5	.	TGCAGTGCTACGTTAGAGACCCAGTACTTC	CSATLETQYF
.	TRBV6-1	TRBJ2-5	.	TGTGCCACCAGCTATAGGGGTTCACAAGAGACCCAGTACTTC	CATSYRGSQETQYF
few	TRBV5-1	TRBJ1-1	.	TGCGCCAGCAGCCCCACGGGCGCCGCTGAAGCTTTCTTT	CASSPTGAAEAFF
once	TRBV7-9	TRBJ1-5	.	TGTGCCAGCAGCCAAGATGGAGCGAATCAGCCCCAGCATTTT	CASSQDGANQPQHF
.	TRBV19	TRBJ1-2	TRBD1	TGTGCCAGCCTGAATTCGACAGGGATATATGGCTACACCTTC	CASLNSTGIYGYTF
many	TRBV10-3	TRBJ2-2	.	TGTGCCATCAGCGAGGCCGGGGAGCTGTTTTTT	CAISEAGELFF
.	TRBV11-2	TRBJ2-5	.	TGTGCCTGGAGTGTAGACCTAGCACCCTTTGAGACCCAGTACTTC	CAWSVDLAPFETQYF
many	TRBV6-6	TRBJ1-2	TRBD1	TGTGCCAGCAATCCGGGACAGGGGAACTATGGCTACACCTTC	CASNPGQGNYGYTF
few	TRBV20-1	TRBJ1-5	.	TGCAGTGCTGACTTTTATAGCAATCAGCCCCAGCATTTT	CSADFYSNQPQHF